This T cell receptor beta chain was documented in a study of early T cells in non-severe SARS-CoV-2 infection. As part of library construction, unique molecular identifiers were attached to individual cDNA molecules. TCRdb processed the 5' RACE reads anew with MiXCR; each CDR3 protein has one entry. The sample shows about 110,000 distinct CDR3 sequences, approximately 12% of them seen only once. V was cut by 7 bases and J by 3 bases, with 14 bases left in between. This CDR3 is built from 15 residues. Germline V gene lookup returns CDR1 SGHRS and CDR2 YFSETQ. This clonotype appeared a few times. This sequence joins TRBV5-1 and TRBJ2-6, with D possibly TRBD1 on 5 matching bases. Sample: whole blood, taken at baseline. This receptor was taken from an adult who was a healthcare worker with PCR-confirmed SARS-CoV-2 infection or an uninfected control (not recorded which). The CDR3 spells CASELGVNGANVLTF. In DNA, the CDR3 is TGCGCCAGCGAATTAGGGGTGAATGGGGCCAACGTCCTGACTTTC.